This record covers a single T cell receptor beta chain. V was cut by 9 bases and J by 3 bases, with 7 bases left in between. The CDR3 sequence is 11 residues long. Clones were read by immunoSEQ multiplex PCR, and TCRdb kept only the in-frame ones, dropping some. The sample lists roughly 440,000 clones, around 88% occurring once. It was during active infection that Seattle patients were enrolled and then longitudinally followed. The data belong to a study of blood T cell repertoires in COVID-19. Study-wide background: Spain, Italy and the United States supplied samples that represented acute and convalescent COVID-19.

The sequence was obtained from a woman aged 45-65 years with COVID-19, enrolled during active disease. Sequenced input: peripheral blood. This chain joins TRBV5-3 and TRBJ1-5; no clear D. TRBV5-3 qualifies as an ORF whose function is uncertain. CDR3 loop: CAIAYNQPQHF. CDR3 coding DNA: TGTGCCATCGCGTACAATCAGCCCCAGCATTTT.